The present TCR beta chain was sequenced within a study of blood T cells in healthy people across ages (dated by TCRdb to between 2014 and 2017). General notes on the study: Template switching captured roughly one uniquely barcoded TCR beta cDNA molecule per two T cells in model experiments. The study analyzed two additional independent replicas of 1 million unique cDNA reads from the same blood draw for two donors, one aged 18 to 29 and one aged 80 or older. Using deep sequencing normalized with unique cDNA molecular identifiers, the study measured how TCR beta repertoire diversity changes with age. To avoid experimental bias, donors of different ages were spread randomly across the sequencing lanes. Donors were grouped into four age groups: young (average approximately 16 years), middle-aged (39), aged (about 60) and long-lived (roughly 80). What the study reported, not specific to this receptor: Estimates of total diversity based on one million sequenced T cells were regarded as lower bounds and as underestimates. Observed TCR beta diversity correlated strongly with the percentage of naive T cells measured by flow cytometry. Observed TCR beta diversity per million T cells fell roughly linearly with age, and a significant reduction was already apparent by age around 44. The long-lived group showed more naive CD4+ T cells, fewer expanded clones and increased TCR diversity than the aged group, suggesting age selection. Because donor CMV infection status was unknown, age-related changes in expanded clonotypes were potentially confounded. Bulk unsorted PBMC profiling prevented conclusive comparison of naive and antigen-experienced compartments.

The CDR3 contains 11 residues, cysteine and phenylalanine counted. The only DNA kept is the CDR3, 33 bases in frame from the first base. Based on the germline V gene (reference sequence), the CDR1 and CDR2 sequences are DFQATT and SNEGSKA. V loses 7 bases, J loses 7 bases, and the germline ends lie 14 bases apart. The roughly 39 donors, aged roughly 6 to 90 years, were systemically healthy Caucasian individuals from Russia. Ten milliliters of peripheral blood were drawn from each donor into EDTA-treated Vacutainer tubes. Ficoll-Paque density-gradient centrifugation was used to isolate PBMCs, with at least 6.5 million per sample. Trizol reagent was used to extract total RNA from PBMCs, with at least 5 micrograms per sample. For every donor, an aliquot of PBMCs went through flow cytometry to measure the percentages of naive CD45RAhigh/CD27high T cells. This clonotype was seen a handful of times. Its recognized antigen is unknown. Base qualities are not provided; no much larger clone lies one nucleotide away.

Receptors were amplified or captured by 5' RACE. TCRdb lists the instrument as Illumina HiSeq 2500. The second PCR ran for roughly 7 to 11 cycles and used a J-beta primer mix along with a sample-barcoded 5' primer. Each TCR beta cDNA molecule received a unique molecular identifier from a template-switch 5' adaptor carrying 12 random nucleotides. Each sample yielded at least 2.5 million CDR3-containing paired-end reads. All of the RNA was converted into first-strand cDNA using the Mint cDNA synthesis kit, with a TRBC-specific oligonucleotide serving as the primer. Following uracil-DNA glycosylase treatment, all cDNA underwent a first 18-cycle PCR with the universal primers M1SS and BC2_uni_R. On the study's bioinformatics: For normalization, 1 million high-quality reads were randomly selected from each sample, with every read carrying a distinct molecular identifier. Instead of being binned into consensus sequences, reads with shared molecular identifiers were discarded. MiTCR, set to a Q25 quality threshold and the strictest error-elimination algorithm, was used for CDR3 identification, clonotype clustering and error correction. A nonparametric unseen species model with Euler transformation was used to estimate a lower bound on total TCR beta diversity. TCRdb ran its own pipeline on the public reads, namely fastp trimming at Q25 and MiXCR clone calling, and kept in-frame beta chains. Each entry is one CDR3 protein sequence, shown with its most common DNA and genes. The authors' filters were not applied to this entry. The sample yields 1.5 million to 2 million distinct CDR3 sequences; approximately 32% were counted once. The ten largest clones capture about 10% of the sample.

Sequences were obtained from blood. This receptor was taken from a woman aged 30 to 39 in good health. The sequence is built from TRBV20-1 and TRBJ2-7, with the D segment identity uncertain. The nucleotide sequence reads TGCAGTGGGCCCGCTGGTTGGGAGCAGTACTTC. This translates into CSGPAGWEQYF.